The next 21 T cell receptor beta chains were all read from a single sample in a study of cytomegalovirus exposure and HLA in healthy donors. With 60 Vbeta and 13 Jbeta primers, the PCR was carried out. Measured with immunoSEQ multiplex PCR; TCRdb has only the in-frame clones, and not every one. The table for this sample gives about 140,000 clones. The specimen was PBMCs. These receptors all stem from a middle-aged man in good health and CMV-seronegative.

For this clone: An end of the junction differs from the germline gene, which may be a read error. The chain combines TRBV7-3 with TRBJ1-2, with 8 bases fitting TRBD1. CDR1 SGHTA and CDR2 FQGTGA come from the germline V gene. The CDR3 runs to 14 residues. Here the CDR3 DNA reads TGTGCCAGCAGCTTAAGGGGCGACAGGGGCCGAAGTTCGTTC. Its translation is CASSLRGDRGRSSF. The variable domain in full, completed from reference TRBV7-3 and TRBJ1-2, reads GAGVSQTPSNKVTEKGKYVELRCDPISGHTALYWYRQSLGQGPEFLIYFQGTGAADDSGLPNDRFFAVRPEGSVSTLKIQRTERGDSAVYLCASSLRGDRGRSSFGSGTRLTVV.

The chain links TRBV15 to TRBJ2-6, with 8 bases matching TRBD1. The CDR3 runs to 17 residues. After removal of 0 bases from V and 4 bases from J, the junction contained 5 bases not matched to a gene. Per the germline V gene, CDR1 is LNHNV and CDR2 is YYDKDF (reference sequence). CDR3 coding DNA: TGTGCCACCAGCAGAGATCCCAGGGGGCGAGGGGCCAACGTCCTGACTTTC. This codes for CATSRDPRGRGANVLTF.

The chain employs TRBV18 and TRBJ2-3; D ambiguous. The germline CDR1 and CDR2 sequences are KGHSH and LQKENI. With 5 bases removed from V and 6 bases from J, the gap between germline ends came to 18 bases. This CDR3 contains 15 residues. The CDR3 loop reads CASSGKTAYTDTQYF. CDR3 coding DNA: TGTGCCAGCTCAGGAAAAACAGCTTACACGGATACGCAGTATTTT.

V usage is TRBV7-7 and J usage is TRBJ2-2; D is possibly TRBD1 (7 bases). This CDR3 is 15 amino acids long. Per germline, CDR1 SSHAT and CDR2 FNYEAQ (reference sequence). The V end lost 4 bases, the J end lost 6 bases, and 15 bases lay between the germline ends. CDR3 residues: CASSSGRGVAGELFF. CDR3 sequence (DNA): TGTGCCAGCAGCTCGGGCAGGGGGGTCGCCGGGGAGCTGTTTTTT.

The J gene is TRBJ2-5, the V gene TRBV5-5; 13 positions agree with TRBD2. Germline V lookup: CDR1 SGHKS, CDR2 YYEKEE (reference sequence). The CDR3 contains 15 residues. V lost 4 bases and J lost 6; bases outside the gene matches: 6. CDR3 DNA: TGTGCCAGCAGCCCCGAGACTAGCGGGGGGAAGACCCAGTACTTC. It encodes CASSPETSGGKTQYF. Looking up the rest from reference TRBV5-5 and TRBJ2-5 gives the full variable domain: DAGVTQSPTHLIKTRGQQVTLRCSPISGHKSVSWYQQVLGQGPQFIFQYYEKEERGRGNFPDRFSARQFPNYSSELNVNALLLGDSALYLCASSPETSGGKTQYFGPGTRLLVL.

This chain connects TRBV29-1 to TRBJ1-6; 9 bases match TRBD1. V gave up 6 bases and J gave up 11 bases; unmatched junction bases: 8. Germline V gene lookup returns CDR1 SQVTM and CDR2 ANQGSEA. This CDR3 region has 13 residues. CDR3 DNA: TGCAGCGTCGGGACCGGGACAGGGACACCCCTCCACTTT. Protein: CSVGTGTGTPLHF.

The genes are TRBV7-3 and TRBJ2-2; 8 bases fit TRBD2. The CDR3 consists of 15 residues. J was trimmed by 5 bases and V by 1 base; bases with no gene match: 3. Germline V gene data show CDR1 as SGHTA and CDR2 as FQGTGA. The chain's CDR3 is CASSLIGTSTGELFF. CDR3 bases: TGTGCCAGCAGCTTAATTGGGACTAGTACCGGGGAGCTGTTTTTT. Full variable domain (missing parts from reference TRBV7-3 and TRBJ2-2): GAGVSQTPSNKVTEKGKYVELRCDPISGHTALYWYRQSLGQGPEFLIYFQGTGAADDSGLPNDRFFAVRPEGSVSTLKIQRTERGDSAVYLCASSLIGTSTGELFFGEGSRLTVL.

The chain couples TRBV14 to TRBJ1-1; D call uncertain. CDR3 length: 13 amino acids. Germline CDR1 SGHDN, CDR2 FVKESK. Trimming pared 4 bases from V and 0 bases from J, leaving 6 bases between. The CDR3 DNA is TGTGCCAGCAGCCGGCTCTTGAACACTGAAGCTTTCTTT. Protein sequence: CASSRLLNTEAFF.

This chain links TRBV7-2 with TRBJ2-2; TRBD1 matches 8 bases. J was trimmed by 3 bases and V by 2 bases; bases with no gene match: 14. The germline V gene has CDR1 SGHTA and CDR2 FQGNSA. The CDR3 runs 19 residues. The CDR3 here is CASSLPRDRLLRDTGELFF. CDR3 nucleotides: TGTGCCAGCAGCTTACCTCGGGACAGGCTCCTTAGGGACACCGGGGAGCTGTTTTTT.

This rearrangement joins TRBV6-6 to TRBJ2-7; a weak D match, TRBD2 (7 bases). V lost 2 bases to trimming and J lost 5 bases, with 13 bases between them. This CDR3 has 14 residues. The germline V gene has CDR1 MNHNY and CDR2 SVGAGI (reference sequence). The CDR3 sequence is CASSYVGEGDEQYF. In nucleotides, the CDR3 is TGTGCCAGCAGTTACGTCGGGGAGGGGGACGAGCAGTACTTC.

The V call is TRBV5-1, the J call TRBJ2-1, with unresolved D. The CDR3 loop spans 12 amino acids. Trimming removed 5 bases at V and 7 bases at J, with 10 bases between. The germline CDR1 and CDR2 sequences are SGHRS and YFSETQ. CDR3 protein: CASRGQWNEQFF. The CDR3 coding sequence is TGCGCCAGCAGGGGCCAGTGGAATGAGCAGTTCTTC.

CDR3 in amino acids: CASSPGGGSYNEQFF. The CDR3 DNA follows: TGTGCCAGCAGTCCCGGGGGGGGATCCTACAATGAGCAGTTCTTC. J is TRBJ2-1 and V is TRBV2, with TRBD2 matching 8 bases. CDR1 is SNHLY, CDR2 FYNNEI, per germline. This CDR3 spans 15 amino acids. J was trimmed by 1 base and V by 5 bases; bases with no gene match: 4.

V and J are TRBV27 and TRBJ2-2; TRBD1 might be the D (6 bases). There are 16 residues in the CDR3. Germline V gene lookup returns CDR1 MNHEY and CDR2 SMNVEV (reference sequence). Trimming left V 3 bases short and J 4 bases short, with 15 bases between. The CDR3 sequence is CASSFLGAGATGELFF. CDR3 sequence (DNA): TGTGCCAGCAGTTTTCTTGGGGCAGGGGCCACCGGGGAGCTGTTTTTT.

The CDR3 spells CASSYMRETGELFF. The CDR3 DNA reads TGTGCCAGCAGTTATATGAGGGAAACCGGGGAGCTGTTTTTT. The V gene is TRBV6-6, the J gene TRBJ2-2; a weak D match, TRBD2 (5 bases). Germline values: CDR1 MNHNY, CDR2 SVGAGI (reference sequence). V shed 3 bases and J shed 5 bases, with 10 bases lying between them. This CDR3 is 14 amino acids long.

The chain links TRBV6-5 to TRBJ2-7; D gene ambiguous. Germline CDR1 is MNHEY and CDR2 is SVGAGI. V gave up 4 bases and J gave up 6 bases, with 10 bases separating them. The CDR3 extends over 12 amino acids. CDR3: CASSSYSGEQYF. In DNA form, the CDR3 reads TGTGCCAGCAGTTCCTACAGTGGCGAGCAGTACTTC.

The chain links TRBV5-6 to TRBJ2-7, with D hard to call. Germline-derived CDR1 and CDR2 are SGHDT and YYEEEE. The V and J ends lost 0 bases and 3 bases respectively, with 10 bases between them. This CDR3 spans 14 amino acids. The DNA for the CDR3 is TGTGCCAGCAGCTTGGTGTCACAGAACTACGAGCAGTACTTC. Translated: CASSLVSQNYEQYF.

The genes are TRBV11-3 and TRBJ2-4; D is possibly TRBD1 (6 bases). The CDR3 is 13 amino acids. The V end lost 5 bases, the J end lost 3 bases, and 8 bases lay between the germline ends. CDR1 and CDR2 from the germline V gene are SGHNT and YENEEA. CDR3 in amino acids: CASSRDNKNIQYF. In nucleotides, the CDR3 is TGTGCCAGCAGCCGGGACAACAAAAACATTCAGTACTTC.

The chain recombines TRBV7-2 with TRBJ2-5; D is possibly TRBD2 (6 bases). V was shortened by 3 bases and J by 5 bases, with 10 bases between the two germline ends. Germline CDR1 SGHTA, CDR2 FQGNSA. There are 13 residues in the CDR3. The CDR3 region has the DNA TGTGCCAGCAGCTTCGCTAGCGTGGAGACCCAGTACTTC. Protein sequence: CASSFASVETQYF.

The chain links TRBV14 to TRBJ1-2, with D maybe TRBD1 (5 bases). This CDR3 region has 15 residues. Trimming pared 0 bases from V and 5 bases from J, leaving 13 bases between. Germline CDR1 SGHDN, CDR2 FVKESK. CDR3 region: CASSQERGAPYGYTF. In DNA, the CDR3 is TGTGCCAGCAGCCAAGAAAGGGGTGCCCCATATGGCTACACCTTC.

This chain uses TRBV5-5 with TRBJ2-2; D perhaps matches TRBD2 (6 bases). V was shortened by 4 bases and J by 1 base, with 11 bases between the two germline ends. Germline assignment: CDR1 SGHKS and CDR2 YYEKEE (reference sequence). This CDR3 region has 15 residues. This CDR3 reads CASSLGLQNTGELFF. The CDR3 DNA reads TGTGCCAGCAGCCTGGGACTCCAGAACACCGGGGAGCTGTTTTTT.

The chain is built from TRBV4-2 and TRBJ2-3; the D is unclear. The germline V and J ends were trimmed by 1 base and 7 bases, with 18 bases remaining between them. CDR1 and CDR2 (germline): LGHNA, YNFKEQ. CDR3 length: 16 amino acids. CDR3: CASSQVQAASVNTQYF. DNA of the CDR3: TGTGCCAGCAGCCAAGTCCAGGCCGCCTCTGTTAATACGCAGTATTTT.